This TCR beta chain comes out of a study of T-cell memory formation after mild COVID-19. Study at large: TCR clusters were mostly donor specific. Study results and caveats: Clones contracting day 15 to 85 were balanced CD4/CD8; later expanders leaned CD4+. Clones that contracted clustered mainly in CM and EM if CD4+ and in EMRA if CD8+.

Each CDR3 protein gets one entry after TCRdb re-called the 5' RACE reads with MiXCR. The data contain 350,000 to 500,000 distinct CDR3 sequences, roughly a quarter of them seen just once; the ten biggest clones take up 13%. This clonotype was detected only a few times. Its antigen is currently unknown. Trimming removed 6 bases from V and 2 bases from J, with 14 bases in between. From germline, CDR1 is SGHTA and CDR2 FQGNSA. CDR3 length: 14 amino acids. The sequence derives from an adult woman who had mild COVID-19 (a few samples of this study predate the infection). Cell type and time point are not known. The material sequenced was PBMCs or a T cell subset sorted from them (not recorded which). The rearrangement joins TRBV7-2 to TRBJ2-7; D may correspond to TRBD1 or TRBD2 (6 bases each). CDR3 region: CASRLWGAPYEQYF. The DNA for the CDR3 is TGTGCCAGCAGATTATGGGGGGCCCCCTACGAGCAGTACTTC.